This entry concerns a single TCR beta chain. How the authors handled the data: Reference gene primer amplification yielded estimated nucleated cell counts. Generated by immunoSEQ multiplex PCR, the TCRdb table keeps only in-frame clones and is missing some. The V and J calls and clone size come from that table; D and trimming were worked out from the DNA. The sample comprises about 80,000 clones, roughly 88% of which are singletons, and about 7% rests with the top ten. The data originate from a study of blood T cell repertoires in COVID-19. Study at large: Whether acute or convalescent, the COVID-19 samples came from the United States, Italy and Spain.

Germline V gene lookup returns CDR1 LNHDA and CDR2 SQIVND (reference sequence). This CDR3 is built from 14 residues. The germline V and J ends were trimmed by 7 bases and 3 bases, with 13 bases remaining between them. The chain uses TRBV19 and TRBJ2-1; D is possibly TRBD1 (6 bases). Sample: peripheral blood. This clonotype was sampled from a woman of 80 years or more with acute or convalescent COVID-19. The CDR3 coding sequence is TGTGCCAGTACTAGGGGGTCGGGCTACAATGAGCAGTTCTTC. This sequence encodes CASTRGSGYNEQFF.